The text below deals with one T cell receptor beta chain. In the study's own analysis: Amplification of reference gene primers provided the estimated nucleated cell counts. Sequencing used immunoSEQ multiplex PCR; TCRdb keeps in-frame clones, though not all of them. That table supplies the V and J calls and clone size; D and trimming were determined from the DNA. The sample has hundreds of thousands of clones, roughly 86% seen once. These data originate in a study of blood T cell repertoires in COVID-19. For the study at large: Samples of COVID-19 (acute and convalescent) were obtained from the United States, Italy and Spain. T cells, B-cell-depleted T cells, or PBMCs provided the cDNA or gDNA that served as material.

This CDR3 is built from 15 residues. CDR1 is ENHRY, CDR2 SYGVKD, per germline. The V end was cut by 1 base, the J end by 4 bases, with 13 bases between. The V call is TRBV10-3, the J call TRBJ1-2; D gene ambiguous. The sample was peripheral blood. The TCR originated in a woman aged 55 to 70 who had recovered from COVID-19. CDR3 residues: CAISEYAGGSYGYTF. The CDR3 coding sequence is TGTGCCATCAGTGAGTACGCAGGAGGGAGCTATGGCTACACCTTC.